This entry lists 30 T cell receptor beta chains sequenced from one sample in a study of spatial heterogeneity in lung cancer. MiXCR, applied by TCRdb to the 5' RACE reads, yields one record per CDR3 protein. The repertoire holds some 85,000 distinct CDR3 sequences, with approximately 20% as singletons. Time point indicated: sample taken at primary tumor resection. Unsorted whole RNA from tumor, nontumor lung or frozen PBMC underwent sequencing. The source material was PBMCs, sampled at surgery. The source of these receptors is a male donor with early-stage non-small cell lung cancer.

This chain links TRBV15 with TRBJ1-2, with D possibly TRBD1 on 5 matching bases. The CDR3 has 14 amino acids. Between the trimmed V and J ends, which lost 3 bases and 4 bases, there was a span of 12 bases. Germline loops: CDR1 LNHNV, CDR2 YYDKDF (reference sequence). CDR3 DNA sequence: TGTGCCACCAGCAGCTCAGACAGAGTCTATGGCTACACCTTC. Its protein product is CATSSSDRVYGYTF.

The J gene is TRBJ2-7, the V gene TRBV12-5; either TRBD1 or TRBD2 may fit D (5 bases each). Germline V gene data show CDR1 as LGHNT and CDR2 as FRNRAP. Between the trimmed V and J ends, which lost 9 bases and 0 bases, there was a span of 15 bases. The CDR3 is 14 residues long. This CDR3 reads CASQRAGSSYEQYF. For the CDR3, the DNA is TGTGCTAGCCAACGGGCAGGGAGCTCCTACGAGCAGTACTTC.

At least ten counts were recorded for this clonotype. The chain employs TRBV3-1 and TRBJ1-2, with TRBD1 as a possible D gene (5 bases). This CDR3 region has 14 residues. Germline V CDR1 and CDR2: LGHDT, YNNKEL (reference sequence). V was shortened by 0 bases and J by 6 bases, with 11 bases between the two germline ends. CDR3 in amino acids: CASSQERGFDGYTF. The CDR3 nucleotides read TGTGCCAGCAGCCAAGAAAGGGGATTTGATGGCTACACCTTC.

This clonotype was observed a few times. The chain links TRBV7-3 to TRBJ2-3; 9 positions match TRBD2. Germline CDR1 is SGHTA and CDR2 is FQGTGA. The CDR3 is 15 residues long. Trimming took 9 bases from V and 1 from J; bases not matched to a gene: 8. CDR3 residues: CASQSSGDRTDTQYF. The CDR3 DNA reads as TGTGCCAGTCAATCTAGCGGGGATCGCACAGATACGCAGTATTTT.

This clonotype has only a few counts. As DNA, the CDR3 is TGCGCCAGCAGCCAGGGCCTCCACGAGCAGTACTTC. Its protein is CASSQGLHEQYF. V gene TRBV5-1 combines with J gene TRBJ2-7; tentatively, D is TRBD1 (5 bases). This CDR3 comprises 12 residues. Trimming shortened V by 4 bases and J by 5 bases, and 10 bases separated the two germline ends. The germline gives CDR1 SGHRS, CDR2 YFSETQ.

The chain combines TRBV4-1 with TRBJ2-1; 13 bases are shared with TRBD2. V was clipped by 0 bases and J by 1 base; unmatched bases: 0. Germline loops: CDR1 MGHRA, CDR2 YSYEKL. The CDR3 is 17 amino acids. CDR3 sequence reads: CASSQETSGRSYNEQFF. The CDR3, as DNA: TGCGCCAGCAGCCAAGAGACTAGCGGGAGGTCCTACAATGAGCAGTTCTTC.

CDR3 amino acids: CASSLSTGAYTF. CDR3 nucleotide sequence: TGTGCCAGCAGTTTATCAACAGGGGCCTACACCTTC. The chain recombines TRBV12-3 or TRBV12-4 with TRBJ1-2; 7 nucleotides align to TRBD1. The CDR3 contains 12 residues. V was clipped by 2 bases and J by 10 bases; unmatched bases: 4.

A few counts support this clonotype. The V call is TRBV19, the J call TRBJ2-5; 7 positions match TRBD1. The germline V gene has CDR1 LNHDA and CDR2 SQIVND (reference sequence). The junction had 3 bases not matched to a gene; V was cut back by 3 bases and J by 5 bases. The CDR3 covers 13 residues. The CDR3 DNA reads TGTGCCAGTAGTATTGGACAGGCCGAGACCCAGTACTTC. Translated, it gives CASSIGQAETQYF.

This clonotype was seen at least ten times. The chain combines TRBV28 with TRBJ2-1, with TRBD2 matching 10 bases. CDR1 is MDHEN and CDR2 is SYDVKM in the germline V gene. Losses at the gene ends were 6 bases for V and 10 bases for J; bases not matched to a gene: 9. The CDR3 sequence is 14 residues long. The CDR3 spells CASRPLAGVREQFF. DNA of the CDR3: TGTGCCAGCAGACCCCTAGCGGGAGTCCGAGAGCAGTTCTTC.

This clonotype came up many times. The CDR3 sequence: CASSSGPDTQYF. The CDR3 bases are TGTGCCAGCAGCTCAGGGCCAGATACGCAGTATTTT. This chain connects TRBV5-6 to TRBJ2-3; D is possibly TRBD1 (5 bases). Trimming cost V 3 bases and J 4 bases, with 6 bases left between them. Germline V CDR1 and CDR2: SGHDT, YYEEEE. The CDR3 runs to 12 residues.

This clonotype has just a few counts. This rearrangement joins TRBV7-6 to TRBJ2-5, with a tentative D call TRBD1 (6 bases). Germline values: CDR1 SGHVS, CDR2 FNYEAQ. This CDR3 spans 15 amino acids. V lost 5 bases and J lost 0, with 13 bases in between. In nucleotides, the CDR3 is TGTGCCAGCAGCCCCCGGACAGCGTACCAAGAGACCCAGTACTTC. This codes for CASSPRTAYQETQYF. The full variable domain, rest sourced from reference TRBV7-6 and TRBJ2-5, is GAGVSQSPRYKVTKRGQDVALRCDPISGHVSLYWYRQALGQGPEFLTYFNYEAQQDKSGLPNDRFSAERPEGSISTLTIQRTEQRDSAMYRCASSPRTAYQETQYFGPGTRLLVL.

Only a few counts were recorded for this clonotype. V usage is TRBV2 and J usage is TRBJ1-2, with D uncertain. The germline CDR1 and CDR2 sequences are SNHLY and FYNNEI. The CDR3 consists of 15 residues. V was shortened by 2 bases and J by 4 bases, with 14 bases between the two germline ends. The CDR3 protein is CASSERSGEGYGYTF. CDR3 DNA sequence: TGTGCCAGCAGTGAAAGGTCCGGGGAAGGCTATGGCTACACCTTC.

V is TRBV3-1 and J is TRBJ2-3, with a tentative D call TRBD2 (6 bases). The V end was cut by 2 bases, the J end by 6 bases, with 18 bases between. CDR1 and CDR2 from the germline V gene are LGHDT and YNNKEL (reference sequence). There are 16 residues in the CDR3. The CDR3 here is CASSQFRDSRWDTQYF. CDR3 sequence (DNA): TGTGCCAGCAGCCAATTCCGGGACTCCCGGTGGGATACGCAGTATTTT.

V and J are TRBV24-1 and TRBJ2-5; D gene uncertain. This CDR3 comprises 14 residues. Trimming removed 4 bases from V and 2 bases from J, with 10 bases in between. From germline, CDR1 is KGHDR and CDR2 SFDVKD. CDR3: CATSDLQAQETQYF. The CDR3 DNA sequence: TGTGCCACCAGTGACCTTCAGGCTCAAGAGACCCAGTACTTC.

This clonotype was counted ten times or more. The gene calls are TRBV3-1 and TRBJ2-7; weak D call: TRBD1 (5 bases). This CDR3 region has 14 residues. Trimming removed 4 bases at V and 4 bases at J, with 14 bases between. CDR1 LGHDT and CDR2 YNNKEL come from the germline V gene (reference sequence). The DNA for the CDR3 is TGTGCCAGCAGCCCCTTGACAGACGGGTACGAGCAGTACTTC. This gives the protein CASSPLTDGYEQYF.

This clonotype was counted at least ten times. This CDR3 is CASSKAGLDQPQHF. The CDR3 nucleotides read TGTGCCAGTAGTAAAGCAGGTTTGGATCAGCCCCAGCATTTT. The chain employs TRBV19 and TRBJ1-5; unclear D gene. Germline CDR1 and CDR2: LNHDA and SQIVND (reference sequence). This CDR3 region has 14 residues. The V end was cut by 4 bases, the J end by 5 bases, with 12 bases between.

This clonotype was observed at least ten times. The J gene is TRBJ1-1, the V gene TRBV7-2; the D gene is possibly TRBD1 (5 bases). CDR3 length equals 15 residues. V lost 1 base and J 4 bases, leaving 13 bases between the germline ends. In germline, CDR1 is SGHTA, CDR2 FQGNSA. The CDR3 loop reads CASSLVGLGGTEAFF. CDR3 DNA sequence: TGTGCCAGCAGCTTAGTGGGACTCGGGGGCACTGAAGCTTTCTTT.

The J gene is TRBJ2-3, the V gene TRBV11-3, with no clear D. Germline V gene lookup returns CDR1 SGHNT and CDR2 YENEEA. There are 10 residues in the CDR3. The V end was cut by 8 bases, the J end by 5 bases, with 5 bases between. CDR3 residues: CASAGDTQYF. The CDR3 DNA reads TGTGCCAGCGCAGGAGATACGCAGTATTTT.

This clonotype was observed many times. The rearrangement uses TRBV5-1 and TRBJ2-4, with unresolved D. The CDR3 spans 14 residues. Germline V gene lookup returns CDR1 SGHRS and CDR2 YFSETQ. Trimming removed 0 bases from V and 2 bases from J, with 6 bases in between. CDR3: CASSLEGSKNIQYF. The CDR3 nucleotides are TGCGCCAGCAGCTTGGAGGGATCCAAAAACATTCAGTACTTC.

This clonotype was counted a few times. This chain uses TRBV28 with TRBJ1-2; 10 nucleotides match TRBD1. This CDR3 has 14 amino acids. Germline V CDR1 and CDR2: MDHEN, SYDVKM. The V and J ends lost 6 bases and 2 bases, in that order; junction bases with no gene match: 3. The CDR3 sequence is CASRGTGANYGYTF. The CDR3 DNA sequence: TGTGCCAGCAGGGGGACAGGGGCGAACTATGGCTACACCTTC.

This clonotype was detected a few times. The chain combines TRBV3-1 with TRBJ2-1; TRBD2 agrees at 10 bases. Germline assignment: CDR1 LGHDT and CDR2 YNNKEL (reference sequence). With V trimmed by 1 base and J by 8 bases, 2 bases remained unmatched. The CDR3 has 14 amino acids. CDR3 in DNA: TGTGCCAGCAGCCAAGGGACTAGCGGATATGAGCAGTTCTTC. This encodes CASSQGTSGYEQFF.

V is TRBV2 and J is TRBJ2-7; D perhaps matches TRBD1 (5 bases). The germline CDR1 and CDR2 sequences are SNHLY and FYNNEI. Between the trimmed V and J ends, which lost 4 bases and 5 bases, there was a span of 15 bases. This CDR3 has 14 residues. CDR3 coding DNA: TGTGCCAGCAGTGCAGACCCAGGGTCCCACGAGCAGTACTTC. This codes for CASSADPGSHEQYF.

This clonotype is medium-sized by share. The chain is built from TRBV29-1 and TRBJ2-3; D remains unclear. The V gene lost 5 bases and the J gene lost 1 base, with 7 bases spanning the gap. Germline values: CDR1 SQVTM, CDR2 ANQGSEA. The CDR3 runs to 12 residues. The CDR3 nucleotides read TGCAGCGTTAGTCAGGGCACAGATACGCAGTATTTT. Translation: CSVSQGTDTQYF.

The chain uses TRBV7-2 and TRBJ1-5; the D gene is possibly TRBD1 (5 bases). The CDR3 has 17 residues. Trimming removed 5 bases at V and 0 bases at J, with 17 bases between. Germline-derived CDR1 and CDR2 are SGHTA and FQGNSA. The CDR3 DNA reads TGTGCCAGCAGCCGGAATATTGGGACGGATAGCAATCAGCCCCAGCATTTT. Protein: CASSRNIGTDSNQPQHF. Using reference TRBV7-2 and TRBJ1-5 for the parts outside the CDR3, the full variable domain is GAGVSQSPSNKVTEKGKDVELRCDPISGHTALYWYRQSLGQGLEFLIYFQGNSAPDKSGLPSDRFSAERTGGSVSTLTIQRTQQEDSAVYLCASSRNIGTDSNQPQHFGDGTRLSIL.

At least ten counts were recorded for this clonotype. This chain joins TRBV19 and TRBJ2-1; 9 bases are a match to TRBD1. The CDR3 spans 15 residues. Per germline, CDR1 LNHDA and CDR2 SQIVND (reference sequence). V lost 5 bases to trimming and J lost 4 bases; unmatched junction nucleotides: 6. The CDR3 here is CASSPRTGVYNEQFF. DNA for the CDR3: TGTGCCAGTAGTCCTCGGACAGGGGTTTACAATGAGCAGTTCTTC.

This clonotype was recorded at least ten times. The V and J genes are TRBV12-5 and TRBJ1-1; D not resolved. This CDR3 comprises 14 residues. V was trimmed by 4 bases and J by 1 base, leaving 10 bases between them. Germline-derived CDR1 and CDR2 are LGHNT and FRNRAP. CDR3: CASGSPGPNTEAFF. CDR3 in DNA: TGTGCTAGTGGTTCCCCGGGCCCGAACACTGAAGCTTTCTTT.

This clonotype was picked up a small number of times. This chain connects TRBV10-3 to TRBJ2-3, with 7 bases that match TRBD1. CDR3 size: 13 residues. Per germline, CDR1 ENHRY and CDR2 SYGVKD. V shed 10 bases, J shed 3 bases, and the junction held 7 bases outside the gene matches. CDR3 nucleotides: TGTGCCACGACGACAGGGATGACAGATACGCAGTATTTT. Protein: CATTTGMTDTQYF.

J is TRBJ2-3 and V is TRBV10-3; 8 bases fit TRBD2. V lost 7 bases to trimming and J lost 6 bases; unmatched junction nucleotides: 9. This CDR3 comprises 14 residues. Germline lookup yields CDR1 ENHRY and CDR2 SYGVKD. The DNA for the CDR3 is TGTGCCATCAAGGAGCGGGAGAGGGTGGATACGCAGTATTTT. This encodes CAIKERERVDTQYF.

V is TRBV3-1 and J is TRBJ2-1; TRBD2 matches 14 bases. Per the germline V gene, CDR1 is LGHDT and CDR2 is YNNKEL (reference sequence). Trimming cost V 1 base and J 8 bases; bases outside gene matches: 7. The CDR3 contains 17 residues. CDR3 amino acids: CASSQASGLAGDDEQFF. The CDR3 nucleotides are TGTGCCAGCAGCCAAGCGTCGGGACTAGCGGGAGACGATGAGCAGTTCTTC.

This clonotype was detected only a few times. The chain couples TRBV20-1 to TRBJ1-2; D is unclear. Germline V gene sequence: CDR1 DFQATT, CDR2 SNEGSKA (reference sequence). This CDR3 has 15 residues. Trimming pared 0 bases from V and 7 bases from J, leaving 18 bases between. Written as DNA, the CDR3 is TGCAGTGCTAGAGATATGCGTAGGGTGGGTACTGGCTACACCTTC. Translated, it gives CSARDMRRVGTGYTF.